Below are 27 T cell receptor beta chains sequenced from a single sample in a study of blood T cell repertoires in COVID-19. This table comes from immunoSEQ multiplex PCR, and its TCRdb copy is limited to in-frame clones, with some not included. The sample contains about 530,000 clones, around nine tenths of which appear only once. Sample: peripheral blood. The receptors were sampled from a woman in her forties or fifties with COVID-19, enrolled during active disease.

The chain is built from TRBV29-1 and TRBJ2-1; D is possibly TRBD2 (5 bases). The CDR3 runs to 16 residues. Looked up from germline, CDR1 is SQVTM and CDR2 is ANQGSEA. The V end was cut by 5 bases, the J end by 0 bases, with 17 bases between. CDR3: CSVCWRAAGSYNEQFF. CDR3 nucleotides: TGCAGCGTTTGTTGGCGGGCGGCAGGCTCCTACAATGAGCAGTTCTTC.

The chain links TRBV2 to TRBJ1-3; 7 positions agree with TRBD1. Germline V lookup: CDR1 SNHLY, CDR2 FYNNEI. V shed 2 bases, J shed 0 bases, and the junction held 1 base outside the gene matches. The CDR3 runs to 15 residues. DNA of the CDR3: TGTGCCAGCAGTGAACGACAGGGCTCTGGAAACACCATATATTTT. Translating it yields CASSERQGSGNTIYF.

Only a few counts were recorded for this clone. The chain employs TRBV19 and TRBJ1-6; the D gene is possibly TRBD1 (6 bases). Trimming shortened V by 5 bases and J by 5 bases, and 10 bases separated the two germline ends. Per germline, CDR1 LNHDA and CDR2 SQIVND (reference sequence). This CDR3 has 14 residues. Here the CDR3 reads CASSSAGDNSPLHF. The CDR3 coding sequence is TGTGCCAGTAGTTCCGCAGGGGATAATTCACCCCTCCACTTT. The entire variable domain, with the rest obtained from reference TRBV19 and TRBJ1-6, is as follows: DGGITQSPKYLFRKEGQNVTLSCEQNLNHDAMYWYRQDPGQGLRLIYYSQIVNDFQKGDIAEGYSVSREKKESFPLTVTSAQKNPTAFYLCASSSAGDNSPLHFGNGTRLTVT.

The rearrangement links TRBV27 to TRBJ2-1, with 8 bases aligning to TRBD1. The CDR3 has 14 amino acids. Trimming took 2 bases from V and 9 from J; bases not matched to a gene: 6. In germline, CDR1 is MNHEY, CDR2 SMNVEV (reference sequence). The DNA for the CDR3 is TGTGCCAGCAGTTTAAGGACAGGGTTATTTGAGCAGTTCTTC. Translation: CASSLRTGLFEQFF.

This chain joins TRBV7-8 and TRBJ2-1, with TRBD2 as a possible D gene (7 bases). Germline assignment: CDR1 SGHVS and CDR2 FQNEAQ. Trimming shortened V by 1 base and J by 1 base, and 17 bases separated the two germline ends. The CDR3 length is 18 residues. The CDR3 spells CASSLGGGGAASYNEQFF. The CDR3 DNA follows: TGTGCCAGCAGCTTAGGGGGAGGGGGAGCGGCATCCTACAATGAGCAGTTCTTC.

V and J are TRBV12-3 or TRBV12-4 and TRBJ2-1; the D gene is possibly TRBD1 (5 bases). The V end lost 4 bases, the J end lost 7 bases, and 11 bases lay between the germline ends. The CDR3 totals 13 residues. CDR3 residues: CASSWTMGNEQFF. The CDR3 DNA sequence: TGTGCCAGCAGTTGGACAATGGGGAATGAGCAGTTCTTC.

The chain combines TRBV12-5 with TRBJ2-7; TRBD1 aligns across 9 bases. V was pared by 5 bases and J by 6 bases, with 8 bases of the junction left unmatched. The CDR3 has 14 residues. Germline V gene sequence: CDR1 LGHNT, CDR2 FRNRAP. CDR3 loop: CASGKGQGPSEQYF. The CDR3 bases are TGTGCTAGTGGTAAGGGACAGGGTCCCTCCGAGCAGTACTTC.

The DNA of the CDR3 is TGTGCCAGCAGCCAATCACGAAAGGGAGGGCGCGAGCAGTACTTC. Translation gives CASSQSRKGGREQYF. This chain links TRBV3-1 (or the pseudogene TRBV3-2) with TRBJ2-7; 7 bases match TRBD2. This CDR3 contains 15 residues. V dropped 2 bases and J dropped 6; count of bases not matched to a gene: 10. The germline V gene has CDR1 LGHDT and CDR2 YNNKEL (reference sequence).

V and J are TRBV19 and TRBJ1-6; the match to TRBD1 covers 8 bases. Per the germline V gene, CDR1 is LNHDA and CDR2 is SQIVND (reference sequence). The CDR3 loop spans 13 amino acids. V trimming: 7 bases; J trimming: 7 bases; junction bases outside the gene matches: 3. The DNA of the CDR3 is TGTGCCAGTATTCGGGACAGGAATTCACCCCTCCACTTT. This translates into CASIRDRNSPLHF. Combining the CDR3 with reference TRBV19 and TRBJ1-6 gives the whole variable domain DGGITQSPKYLFRKEGQNVTLSCEQNLNHDAMYWYRQDPGQGLRLIYYSQIVNDFQKGDIAEGYSVSREKKESFPLTVTSAQKNPTAFYLCASIRDRNSPLHFGNGTRLTVT.

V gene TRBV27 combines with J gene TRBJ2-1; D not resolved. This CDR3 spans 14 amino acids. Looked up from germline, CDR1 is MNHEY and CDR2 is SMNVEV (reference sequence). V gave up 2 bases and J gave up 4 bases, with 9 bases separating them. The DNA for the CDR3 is TGTGCCAGCAGTTTAGGGCCTCCATACAATGAGCAGTTCTTC. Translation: CASSLGPPYNEQFF.

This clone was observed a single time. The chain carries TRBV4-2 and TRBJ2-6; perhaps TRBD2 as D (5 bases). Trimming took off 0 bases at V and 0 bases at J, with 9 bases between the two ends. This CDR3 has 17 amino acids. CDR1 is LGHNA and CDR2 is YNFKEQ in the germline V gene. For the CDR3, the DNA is TGTGCCAGCAGCCAAGAGGTGCGGGCCTCTGGGGCCAACGTCCTGACTTTC. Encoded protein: CASSQEVRASGANVLTF.

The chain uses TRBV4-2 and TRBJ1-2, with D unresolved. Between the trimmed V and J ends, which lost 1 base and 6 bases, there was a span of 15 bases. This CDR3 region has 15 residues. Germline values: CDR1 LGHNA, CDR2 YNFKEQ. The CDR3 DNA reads TGTGCCAGCAGCCAAGCCGCCCCGGCAGGCCATGGCTACACCTTC. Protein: CASSQAAPAGHGYTF.

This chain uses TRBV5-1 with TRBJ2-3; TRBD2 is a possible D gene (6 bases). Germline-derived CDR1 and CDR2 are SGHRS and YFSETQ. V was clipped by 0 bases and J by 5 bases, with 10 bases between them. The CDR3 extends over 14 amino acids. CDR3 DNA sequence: TGCGCCAGCAGCTTGGGGCTAGCGAAAGATACGCAGTATTTT. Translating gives CASSLGLAKDTQYF.

DNA for the CDR3: TGTGCCAGCAGCACCGACAGGGGGCCAGGAAACACCATATATTTT. It translates to CASSTDRGPGNTIYF. The rearrangement links TRBV5-4 to TRBJ1-3; 10 nucleotides line up with TRBD1. Germline trimming cut 4 bases from V and 4 bases from J; bases unmatched to any gene: 5. This CDR3 is built from 15 residues. CDR1 is SGHNT, CDR2 YYREEE, per germline (reference sequence).

The CDR3 DNA follows: TGTGCCAGCAGCCAAGATAGCGGCGGGGGGTTCTACAATGAGCAGTTCTTC. It yields the protein CASSQDSGGGFYNEQFF. This chain joins TRBV3-1 (or the pseudogene TRBV3-2) and TRBJ2-1, with 8 positions matching TRBD2. The V gene end was trimmed by 0 bases and the J gene end by 3 bases; junction bases not matched to a gene: 7. The CDR3 extends over 17 amino acids. Per the germline V gene, CDR1 is LGHDT and CDR2 is YNNKEL (reference sequence).

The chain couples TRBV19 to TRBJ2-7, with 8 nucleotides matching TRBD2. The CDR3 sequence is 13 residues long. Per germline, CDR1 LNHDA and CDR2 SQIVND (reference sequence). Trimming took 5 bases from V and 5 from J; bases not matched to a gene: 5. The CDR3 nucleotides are TGTGCCAGTAGTCTCGGACTAGCAAACGAGCAGTACTTC. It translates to CASSLGLANEQYF.

The CDR3 nucleotides read TGTGCCAGCAGGGAGGGACAGGCGAACACTGAAGCTTTCTTT. Protein: CASREGQANTEAFF. The chain employs TRBV28 and TRBJ1-1; 8 bases are a match to TRBD1. Looked up from germline, CDR1 is MDHEN and CDR2 is SYDVKM. V dropped 6 bases and J dropped 1; count of bases not matched to a gene: 4. This CDR3 has 14 amino acids.

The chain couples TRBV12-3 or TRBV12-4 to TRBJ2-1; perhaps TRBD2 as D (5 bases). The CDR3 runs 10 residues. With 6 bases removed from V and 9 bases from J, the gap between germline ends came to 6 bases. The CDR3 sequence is CASRGGEQFF. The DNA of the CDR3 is TGTGCCAGCAGAGGAGGTGAGCAGTTCTTC.

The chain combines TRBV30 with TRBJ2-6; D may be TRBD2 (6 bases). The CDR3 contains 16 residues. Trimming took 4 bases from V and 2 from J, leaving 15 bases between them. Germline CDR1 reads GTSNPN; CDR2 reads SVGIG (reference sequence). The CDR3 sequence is CAWTKRRGAGANVLTF. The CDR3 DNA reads TGTGCCTGGACCAAACGGAGGGGCGCTGGGGCCAACGTCCTGACTTTC.

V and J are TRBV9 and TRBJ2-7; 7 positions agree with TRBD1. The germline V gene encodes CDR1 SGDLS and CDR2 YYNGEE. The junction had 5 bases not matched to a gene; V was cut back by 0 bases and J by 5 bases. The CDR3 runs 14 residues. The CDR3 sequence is CASSVARGGNEQYF. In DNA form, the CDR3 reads TGTGCCAGCAGCGTAGCCCGAGGGGGCAACGAGCAGTACTTC. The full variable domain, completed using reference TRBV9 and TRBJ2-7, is DSGVTQTPKHLITATGQRVTLRCSPRSGDLSVYWYQQSLDQGLQFLIQYYNGEERAKGNILERFSAQQFPDLHSELNLSSLELGDSALYFCASSVARGGNEQYFGPGTRLTVT.

The DNA of the CDR3 is TGCGCCAGCAGCTCAGCGACAGGGGATCATGGCTACACCTTC. The encoded protein is CASSSATGDHGYTF. This rearrangement joins TRBV5-1 to TRBJ1-2; TRBD1 matches at 8 bases. Germline V gene data show CDR1 as SGHRS and CDR2 as YFSETQ. The CDR3 has 14 amino acids. V was clipped by 3 bases and J by 6 bases; unmatched bases: 7.

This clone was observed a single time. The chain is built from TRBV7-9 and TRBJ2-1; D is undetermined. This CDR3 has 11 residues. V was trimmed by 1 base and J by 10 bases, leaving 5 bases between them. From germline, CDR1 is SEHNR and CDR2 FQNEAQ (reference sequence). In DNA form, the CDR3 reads TGTGCCAGCAGCTTAGGAGGAGAGCAGTTCTTC. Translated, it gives CASSLGGEQFF.

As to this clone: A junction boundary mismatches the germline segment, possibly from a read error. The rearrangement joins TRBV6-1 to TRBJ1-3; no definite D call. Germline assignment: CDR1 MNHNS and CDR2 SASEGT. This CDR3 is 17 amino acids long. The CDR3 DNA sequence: TGTGCCAGCAGGGAAGCCATGAGGACGGGAACTGGAAACACCATATATTTT. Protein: CASREAMRTGTGNTIYF.

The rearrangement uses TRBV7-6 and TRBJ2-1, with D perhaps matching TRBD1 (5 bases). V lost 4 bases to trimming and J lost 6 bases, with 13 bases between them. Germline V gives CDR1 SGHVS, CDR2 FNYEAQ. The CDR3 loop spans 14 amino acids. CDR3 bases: TGTGCCAGCAGCTCTCTCGGACAACTCAATGAGCAGTTCTTC. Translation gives CASSSLGQLNEQFF.

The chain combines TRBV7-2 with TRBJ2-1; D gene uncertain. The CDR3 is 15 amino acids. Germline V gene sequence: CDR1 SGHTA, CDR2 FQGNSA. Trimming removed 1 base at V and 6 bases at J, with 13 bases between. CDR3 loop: CASSLEQLPPNEQFF. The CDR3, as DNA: TGTGCCAGCAGCTTAGAGCAACTACCCCCCAATGAGCAGTTCTTC.

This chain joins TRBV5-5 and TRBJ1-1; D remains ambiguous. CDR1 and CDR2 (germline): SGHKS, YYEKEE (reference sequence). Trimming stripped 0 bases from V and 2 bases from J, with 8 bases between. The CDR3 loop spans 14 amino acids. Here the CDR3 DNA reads TGTGCCAGCAGCTTGGGCGCTACCAACACTGAAGCTTTCTTT. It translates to CASSLGATNTEAFF.

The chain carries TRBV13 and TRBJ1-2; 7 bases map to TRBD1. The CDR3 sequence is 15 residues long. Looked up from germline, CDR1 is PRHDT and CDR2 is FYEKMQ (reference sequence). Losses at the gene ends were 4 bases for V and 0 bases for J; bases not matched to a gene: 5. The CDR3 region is CASSYGQVANYGYTF. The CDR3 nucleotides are TGTGCCAGCAGCTACGGACAGGTAGCTAACTATGGCTACACCTTC.